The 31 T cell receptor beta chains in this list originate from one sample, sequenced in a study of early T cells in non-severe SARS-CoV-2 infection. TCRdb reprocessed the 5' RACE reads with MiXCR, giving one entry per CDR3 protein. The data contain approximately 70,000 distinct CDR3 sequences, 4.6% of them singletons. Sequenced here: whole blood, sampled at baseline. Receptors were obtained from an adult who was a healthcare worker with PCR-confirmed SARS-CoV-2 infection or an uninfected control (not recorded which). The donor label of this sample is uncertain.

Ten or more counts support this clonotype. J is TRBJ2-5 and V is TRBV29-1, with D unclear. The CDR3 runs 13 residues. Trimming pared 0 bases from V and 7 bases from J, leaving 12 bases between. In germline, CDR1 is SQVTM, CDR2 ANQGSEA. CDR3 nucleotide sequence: TGCAGCGTTGAAGAATCCAGAACCGTGACCCAGTACTTC. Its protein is CSVEESRTVTQYF.

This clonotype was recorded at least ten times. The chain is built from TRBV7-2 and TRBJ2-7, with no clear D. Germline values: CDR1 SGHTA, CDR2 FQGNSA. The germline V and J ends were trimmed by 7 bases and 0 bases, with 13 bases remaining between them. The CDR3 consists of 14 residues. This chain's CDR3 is CASTQGSSSYEQYF. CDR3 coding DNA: TGTGCCAGCACCCAAGGGTCTAGCTCCTACGAGCAGTACTTC.

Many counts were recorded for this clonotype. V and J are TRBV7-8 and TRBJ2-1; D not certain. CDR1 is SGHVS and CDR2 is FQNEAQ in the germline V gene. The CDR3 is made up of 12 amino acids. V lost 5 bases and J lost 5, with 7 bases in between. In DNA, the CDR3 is TGTGCCAGCAGCATTCAGAACAATGAGCAGTTCTTC. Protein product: CASSIQNNEQFF.

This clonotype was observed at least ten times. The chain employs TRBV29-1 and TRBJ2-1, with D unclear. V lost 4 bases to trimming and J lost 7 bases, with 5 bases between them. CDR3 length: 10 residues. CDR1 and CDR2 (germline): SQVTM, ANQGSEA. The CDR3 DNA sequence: TGCAGCGTTGGAGGAAATGAGCAGTTCTTC. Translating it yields CSVGGNEQFF.

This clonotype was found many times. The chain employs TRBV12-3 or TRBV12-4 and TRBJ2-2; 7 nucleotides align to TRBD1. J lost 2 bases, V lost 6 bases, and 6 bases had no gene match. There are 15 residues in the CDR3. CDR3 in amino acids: CASSPRTGNTGELFF. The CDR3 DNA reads TGTGCCAGCAGCCCTAGGACAGGAAACACCGGGGAGCTGTTTTTT.

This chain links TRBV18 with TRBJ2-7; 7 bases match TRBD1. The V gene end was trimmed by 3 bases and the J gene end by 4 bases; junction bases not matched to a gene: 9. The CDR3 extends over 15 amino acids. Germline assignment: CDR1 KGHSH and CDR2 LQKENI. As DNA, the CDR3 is TGTGCCAGCTCACCCCGCACAGGGGTAGGTTACGAGCAGTACTTC. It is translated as CASSPRTGVGYEQYF.

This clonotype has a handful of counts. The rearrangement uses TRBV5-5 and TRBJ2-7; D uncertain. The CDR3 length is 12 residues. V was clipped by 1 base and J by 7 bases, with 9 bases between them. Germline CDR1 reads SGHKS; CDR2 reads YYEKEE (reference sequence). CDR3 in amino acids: CASSLTDLEQYF. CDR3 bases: TGTGCCAGCAGCTTGACGGATTTAGAGCAGTACTTC.

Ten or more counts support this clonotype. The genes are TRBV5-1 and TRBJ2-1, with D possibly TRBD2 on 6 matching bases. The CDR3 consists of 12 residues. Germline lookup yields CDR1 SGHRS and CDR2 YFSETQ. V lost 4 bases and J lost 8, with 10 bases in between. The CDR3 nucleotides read TGCGCCAGCAGCCCGGGGGTCGATGAGCAGTTCTTC. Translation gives CASSPGVDEQFF.

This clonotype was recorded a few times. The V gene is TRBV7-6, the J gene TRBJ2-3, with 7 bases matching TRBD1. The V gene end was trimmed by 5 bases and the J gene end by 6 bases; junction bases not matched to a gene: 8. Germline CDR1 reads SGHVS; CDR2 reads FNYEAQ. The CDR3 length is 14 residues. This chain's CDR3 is CASSPTGALDTQYF. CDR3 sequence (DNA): TGTGCCAGCAGCCCAACAGGGGCCTTGGATACGCAGTATTTT.

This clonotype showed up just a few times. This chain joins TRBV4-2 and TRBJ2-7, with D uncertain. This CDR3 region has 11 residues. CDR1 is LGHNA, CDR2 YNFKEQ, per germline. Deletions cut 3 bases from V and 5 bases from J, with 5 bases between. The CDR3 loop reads CASSQRDEQYF. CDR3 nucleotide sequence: TGTGCCAGCAGCCAGCGTGACGAGCAGTACTTC.

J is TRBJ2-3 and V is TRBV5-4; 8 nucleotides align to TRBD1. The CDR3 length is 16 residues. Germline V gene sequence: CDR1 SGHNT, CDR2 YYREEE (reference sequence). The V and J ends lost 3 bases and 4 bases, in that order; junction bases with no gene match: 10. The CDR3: CASSSIRQGSSDTQYF. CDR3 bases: TGTGCCAGCAGCTCCATCCGACAGGGGTCCTCAGATACGCAGTATTTT.

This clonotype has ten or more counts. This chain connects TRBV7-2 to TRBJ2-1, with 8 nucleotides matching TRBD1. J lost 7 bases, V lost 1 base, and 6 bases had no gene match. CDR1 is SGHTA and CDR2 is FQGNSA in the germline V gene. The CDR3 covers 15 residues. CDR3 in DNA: TGTGCCAGCAGCTTAGGGACAGGGTCGTTGAATGAGCAGTTCTTC. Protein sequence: CASSLGTGSLNEQFF.

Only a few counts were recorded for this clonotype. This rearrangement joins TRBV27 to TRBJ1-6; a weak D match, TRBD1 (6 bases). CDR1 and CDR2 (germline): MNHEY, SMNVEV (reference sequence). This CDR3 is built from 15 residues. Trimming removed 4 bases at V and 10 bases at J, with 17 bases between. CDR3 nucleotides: TGTGCCAGCAGTTCCCCCGGGACACCAAGGTCACCCCTCCACTTT. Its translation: CASSSPGTPRSPLHF.

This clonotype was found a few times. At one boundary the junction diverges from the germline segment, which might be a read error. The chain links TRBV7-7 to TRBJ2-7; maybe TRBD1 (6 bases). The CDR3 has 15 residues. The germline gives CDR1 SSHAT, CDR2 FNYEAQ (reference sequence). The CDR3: CASSSTGTSFSEQYF. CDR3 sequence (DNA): TGTGCTAGCAGCTCAACAGGGACGTCTTTCTCCGAGCAGTACTTC.

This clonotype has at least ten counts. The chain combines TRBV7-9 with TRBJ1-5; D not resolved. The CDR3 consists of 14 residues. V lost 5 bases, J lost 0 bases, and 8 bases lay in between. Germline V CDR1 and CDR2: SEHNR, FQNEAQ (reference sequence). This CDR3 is CASSIGYSNQPQHF. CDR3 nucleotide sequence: TGTGCCAGCAGCATAGGATATAGCAATCAGCCCCAGCATTTT. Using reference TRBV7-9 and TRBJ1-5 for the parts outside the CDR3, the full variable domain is DTGVSQNPRHKITKRGQNVTFRCDPISEHNRLYWYRQTLGQGPEFLTYFQNEAQLEKSRLLSDRFSAERPKGSFSTLEIQRTEQGDSAMYLCASSIGYSNQPQHFGDGTRLSIL.

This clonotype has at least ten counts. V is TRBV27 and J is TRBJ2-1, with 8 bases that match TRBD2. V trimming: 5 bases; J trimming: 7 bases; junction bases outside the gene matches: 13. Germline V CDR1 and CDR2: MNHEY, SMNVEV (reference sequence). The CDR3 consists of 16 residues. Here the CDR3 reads CASSPGGAVGENEQFF. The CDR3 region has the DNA TGTGCCAGCAGTCCCGGGGGGGCTGTCGGGGAAAATGAGCAGTTCTTC.

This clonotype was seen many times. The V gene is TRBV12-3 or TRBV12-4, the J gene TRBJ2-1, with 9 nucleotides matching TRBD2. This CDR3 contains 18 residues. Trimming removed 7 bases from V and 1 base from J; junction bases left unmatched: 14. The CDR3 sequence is CASNSGGSGGPSYNEQFF. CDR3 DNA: TGTGCCAGCAATTCAGGGGGTAGCGGGGGCCCGTCCTACAATGAGCAGTTCTTC.

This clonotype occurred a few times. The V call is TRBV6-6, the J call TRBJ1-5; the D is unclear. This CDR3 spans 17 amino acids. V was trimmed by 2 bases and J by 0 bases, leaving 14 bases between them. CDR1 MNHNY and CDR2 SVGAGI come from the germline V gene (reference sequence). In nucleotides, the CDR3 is TGTGCCAGCAGTTACGGCAGCGAGACCAATAGCAATCAGCCCCAGCATTTT. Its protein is CASSYGSETNSNQPQHF.

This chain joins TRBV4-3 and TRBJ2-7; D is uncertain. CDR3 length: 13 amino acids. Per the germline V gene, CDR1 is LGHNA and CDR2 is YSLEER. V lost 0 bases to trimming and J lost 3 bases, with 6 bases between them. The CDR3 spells CASSQELYYEQYF. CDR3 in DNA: TGCGCCAGCAGCCAAGAACTTTACTACGAGCAGTACTTC.

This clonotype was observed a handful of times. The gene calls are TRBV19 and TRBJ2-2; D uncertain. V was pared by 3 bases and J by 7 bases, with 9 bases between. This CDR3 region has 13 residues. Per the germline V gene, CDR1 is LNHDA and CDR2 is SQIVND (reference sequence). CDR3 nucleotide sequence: TGTGCCAGTAGTATTTCGACGGTCGGGGAGCTGTTTTTT. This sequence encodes CASSISTVGELFF.

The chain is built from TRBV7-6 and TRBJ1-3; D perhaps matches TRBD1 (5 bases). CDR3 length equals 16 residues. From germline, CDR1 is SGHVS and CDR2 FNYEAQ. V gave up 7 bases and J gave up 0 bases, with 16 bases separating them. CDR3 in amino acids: CASIQVPGFSGNTIYF. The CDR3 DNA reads TGTGCCAGCATCCAAGTACCAGGGTTCTCTGGAAACACCATATATTTT. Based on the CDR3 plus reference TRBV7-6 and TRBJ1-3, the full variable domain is GAGVSQSPRYKVTKRGQDVALRCDPISGHVSLYWYRQALGQGPEFLTYFNYEAQQDKSGLPNDRFSAERPEGSISTLTIQRTEQRDSAMYRCASIQVPGFSGNTIYFGEGSWLTVV.

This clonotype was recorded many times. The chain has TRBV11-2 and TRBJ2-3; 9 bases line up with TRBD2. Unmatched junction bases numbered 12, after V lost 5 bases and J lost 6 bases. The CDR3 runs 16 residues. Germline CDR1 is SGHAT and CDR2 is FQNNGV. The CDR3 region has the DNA TGTGCCAGCAGCCCCACGGCGAGCGGGGGGATGGATACGCAGTATTTT. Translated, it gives CASSPTASGGMDTQYF.

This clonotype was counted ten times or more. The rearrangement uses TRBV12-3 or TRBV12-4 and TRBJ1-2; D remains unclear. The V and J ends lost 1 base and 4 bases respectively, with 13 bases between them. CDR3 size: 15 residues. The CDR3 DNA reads TGTGCCAGCAGTTTAGAGGGCATAGAGATCTATGGCTACACCTTC. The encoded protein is CASSLEGIEIYGYTF.

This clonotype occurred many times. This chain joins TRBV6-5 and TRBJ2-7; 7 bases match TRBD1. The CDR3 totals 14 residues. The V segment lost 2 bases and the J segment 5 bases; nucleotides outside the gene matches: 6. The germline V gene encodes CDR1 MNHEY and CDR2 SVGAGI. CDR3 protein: CASSYGDRAHEQYF. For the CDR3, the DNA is TGTGCCAGCAGTTACGGCGACAGGGCCCACGAGCAGTACTTC.

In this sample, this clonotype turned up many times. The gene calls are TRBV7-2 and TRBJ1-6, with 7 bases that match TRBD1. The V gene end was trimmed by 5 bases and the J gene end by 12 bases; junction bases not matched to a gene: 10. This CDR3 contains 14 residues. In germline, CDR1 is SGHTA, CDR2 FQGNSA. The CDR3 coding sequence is TGTGCCAGCAGCCCCTACAGGGGAGATGAACCCCTCCACTTT. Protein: CASSPYRGDEPLHF.

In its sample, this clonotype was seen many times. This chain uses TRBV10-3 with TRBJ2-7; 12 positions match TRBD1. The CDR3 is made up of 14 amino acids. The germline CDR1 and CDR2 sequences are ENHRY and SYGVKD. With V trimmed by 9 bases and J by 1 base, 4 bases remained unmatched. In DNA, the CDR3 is TGTGCCATGGGACAGGGGGCCGCATCCTACGAGCAGTACTTC. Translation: CAMGQGAASYEQYF.

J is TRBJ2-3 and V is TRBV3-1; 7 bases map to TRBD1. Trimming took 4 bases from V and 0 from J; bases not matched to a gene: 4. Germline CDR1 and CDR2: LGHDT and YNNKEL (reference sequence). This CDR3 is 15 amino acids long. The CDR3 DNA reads TGTGCCAGCAGCCCGGGACAGATTAGCACAGATACGCAGTATTTT. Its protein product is CASSPGQISTDTQYF.

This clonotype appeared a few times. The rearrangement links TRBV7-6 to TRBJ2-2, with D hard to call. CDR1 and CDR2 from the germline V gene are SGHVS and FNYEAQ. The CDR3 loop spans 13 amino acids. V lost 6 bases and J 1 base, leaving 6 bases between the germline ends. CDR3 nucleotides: TGTGCCAGCAGGGGCCTGAACACCGGGGAGCTGTTTTTT. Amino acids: CASRGLNTGELFF.

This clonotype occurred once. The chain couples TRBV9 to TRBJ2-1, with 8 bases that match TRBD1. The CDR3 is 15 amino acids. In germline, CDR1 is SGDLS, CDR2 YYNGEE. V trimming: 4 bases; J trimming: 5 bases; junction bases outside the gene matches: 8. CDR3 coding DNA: TGTGCCAGCAGCCCCCGGACAGGGTACGACAATGAGCAGTTCTTC. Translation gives CASSPRTGYDNEQFF.

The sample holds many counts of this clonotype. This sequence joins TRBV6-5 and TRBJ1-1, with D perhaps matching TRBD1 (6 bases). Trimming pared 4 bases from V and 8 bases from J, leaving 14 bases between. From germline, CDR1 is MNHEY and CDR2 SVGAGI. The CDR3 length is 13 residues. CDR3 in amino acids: CASSSPGGREAFF. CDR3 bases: TGTGCCAGCAGTTCCCCGGGGGGGCGGGAAGCTTTCTTT.

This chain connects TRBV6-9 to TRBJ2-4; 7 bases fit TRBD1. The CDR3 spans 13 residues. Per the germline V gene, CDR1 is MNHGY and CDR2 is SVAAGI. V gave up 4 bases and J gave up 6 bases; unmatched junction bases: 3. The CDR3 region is CASSLTGLNIQYF. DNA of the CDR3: TGTGCCAGCAGTTTGACAGGGTTAAACATTCAGTACTTC.